This T cell receptor beta chain was identified during a study of blood T cell repertoires in COVID-19. Study-wide background: There were acute and convalescent COVID-19 samples, and they came from the United States, Italy and Spain.

Across fewer than 25 US areas, participants ranged in age from about 18 to 100 years. Grouping used clinical history reported by participants in a survey and questionnaire. Two negative PCRs, clearance, or symptom resolution were required of recovered Cohort 3 donors. V dropped 4 bases and J dropped 5 bases, with 8 bases sitting between them. This CDR3 is 13 amino acids long. Germline CDR1 and CDR2: KGHDR and SFDVKD. This table comes from immunoSEQ multiplex PCR, and its TCRdb copy is limited to in-frame clones, with some not included. In the table there are fewer than 450,000 clones, roughly 87% of which are singletons.

Sequenced: PBMCs or T cells enriched from blood (not recorded which). The receptor comes from a woman in her twenties or thirties who had recovered from COVID-19. The rearrangement links TRBV24-1 to TRBJ2-1, with D unclear. The CDR3 region has the DNA TGTGCCACCAGTGAGACTCGGGACAATGAGCAGTTCTTC. Protein product: CATSETRDNEQFF.